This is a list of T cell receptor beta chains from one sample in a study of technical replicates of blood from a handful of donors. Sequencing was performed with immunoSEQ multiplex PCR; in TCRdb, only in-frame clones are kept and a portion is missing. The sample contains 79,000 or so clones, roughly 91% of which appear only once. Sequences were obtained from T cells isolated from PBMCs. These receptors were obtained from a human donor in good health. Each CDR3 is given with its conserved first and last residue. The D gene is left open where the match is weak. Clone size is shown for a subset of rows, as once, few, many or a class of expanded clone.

CASSTPRQGTIVSPLHF	TGCGCCAGCAGCACCCCCCGACAGGGAACAATCGTCTCACCCCTCCACTTT	TRBV10-1	TRBJ1-6	-	TRBD1
CAGQGMNTEAFF	TGTGCCGGACAGGGTATGAACACTGAAGCTTTCTTT	TRBV5-4	TRBJ1-1	once	TRBD1
CASSTGRGNTIYF	TGTGCCAGCAGCACAGGACGGGGAAACACCATATATTTT	TRBV5-6	TRBJ1-3	-	-
CASSLLQETQYF	TGTGCCAGCAGTTTACTCCAAGAGACCCAGTACTTC	TRBV28	TRBJ2-5	-	-
CASSLAQIFNTEAFF	TGTGCCAGCAGCTTAGCACAGATCTTTAACACTGAAGCTTTCTTT	TRBV7-6	TRBJ1-1	-	-
CASSLGSGLMNTEAFF	TGCGCCAGCAGCTTGGGTTCAGGGCTAATGAACACTGAAGCTTTCTTT	TRBV5-1	TRBJ1-1	-	-
CASSEFDAQGYEQYF	TGTGCCAGCAGTGAATTCGACGCCCAGGGCTACGAGCAGTACTTC	TRBV6-1	TRBJ2-7	-	-
CAWTSLGDNSPLHF	TGTGCCTGGACCTCCCTGGGAGATAATTCACCCCTCCACTTT	TRBV30	TRBJ1-6	-	-
CASSLAAGGGTGELFF	TGTGCCAGCAGCTTGGCAGCGGGGGGGGGCACCGGGGAGCTGTTTTTT	TRBV5-4	TRBJ2-2	-	TRBD2
CASSPIFVLNYGYTF	TGTGCCAGCAGCCCCATTTTCGTCCTAAACTATGGCTACACCTTC	TRBV28	TRBJ1-2	-	-
CASSRDSNEQYF	TGTGCCAGCAGCCGGGACAGCAACGAGCAGTACTTC	TRBV7-9	TRBJ2-7	-	TRBD1
CASSAGQGVSSQPQHF	TGTGCCAGCAGCGCCGGACAGGGGGTCAGCAGTCAGCCCCAGCATTTT	TRBV7-8	TRBJ1-5	-	TRBD1
CASSSPWAEDGYTF	TGTGCCAGCAGCTCCCCGTGGGCAGAAGATGGCTACACCTTC	TRBV7-9	TRBJ1-2	-	-
CAWSVAGDQPQHF	TGTGCCTGGAGTGTTGCGGGTGATCAGCCCCAGCATTTT	TRBV30	TRBJ1-5	few	-
CASSEPQGGERNIQYF	TGCGCCAGCAGCGAACCGCAGGGCGGTGAGAGGAACATTCAGTACTTC	TRBV5-1	TRBJ2-4	-	-
CASSIAESYEQYF	TGTGCCAGTAGTATCGCGGAGTCCTACGAGCAGTACTTC	TRBV19	TRBJ2-7	-	-
CASSLGRGGHQETQYF	TGCGCCAGCAGCTTGGGCCGCGGGGGACACCAAGAGACCCAGTACTTC	TRBV5-1	TRBJ2-5	-	TRBD2
CSVDSGETQYF	TGCAGCGTTGACTCAGGGGAGACCCAGTACTTC	TRBV29-1	TRBJ2-5	-	-
CASSQLSYNQPQHF	TGCGCCAGCAGCCAACTCTCCTACAATCAGCCCCAGCATTTT	TRBV4-1	TRBJ1-5	few	-
CASSQARAGSNSPLHF	TGCGCCAGCAGCCAGGCAAGAGCGGGAAGTAATTCACCCCTCCACTTT	TRBV4-1	TRBJ1-6	-	-
CASSEGQWGDSYGYTF	TGTGCCAGCAGTGAAGGGCAATGGGGGGACTCCTATGGCTACACCTTC	TRBV6-1	TRBJ1-2	-	-
CASRTTGTGLGQPQHF	TGTGCCAGCAGAACAACCGGGACAGGGCTAGGACAGCCCCAGCATTTT	TRBV28	TRBJ1-5	-	TRBD1
CASSSQGGAGYEQYF	TGTGCCAGCAGCTCACAAGGGGGCGCGGGGTACGAGCAGTACTTC	TRBV7-3	TRBJ2-7	-	-
CASRPGTGNYGYTF	TGTGCCAGCAGGCCCGGGACAGGGAACTATGGCTACACCTTC	TRBV6-6	TRBJ1-2	-	TRBD1
CASSSTVSNQPQHF	TGTGCCAGCAGCTCGACAGTCAGTAATCAGCCCCAGCATTTT	TRBV5-5	TRBJ1-5	few	-
CASSLTGTSGRESLYNEQFF	TGTGCCAGCAGTCTAACCGGGACTAGCGGGAGGGAGAGCCTCTACAATGAGCAGTTCTTC	TRBV27	TRBJ2-1	-	TRBD2
CASSVGVPRGEQYF	TGTGCCAGCAGCGTAGGCGTCCCCCGGGGCGAGCAGTACTTC	TRBV9	TRBJ2-7	-	-
CSVVTRQGTNEKLFF	TGCAGCGTTGTAACCCGACAGGGGACTAATGAAAAACTGTTTTTT	TRBV29-1	TRBJ1-4	-	TRBD1
CASSQGTGDVDEQYF	TGCGCCAGCAGCCAGGGGACAGGGGACGTTGACGAGCAGTACTTC	TRBV4-1	TRBJ2-7	-	TRBD1
CASSLDGNYGYTF	TGTGCCAGCAGTTTAGACGGGAACTATGGCTACACCTTC	TRBV27	TRBJ1-2	few	-
CASSLGTVYEQYF	TGCGCCAGCAGCCTGGGGACTGTCTACGAGCAGTACTTC	TRBV4-1	TRBJ2-7	-	-
CASSFWGDRGRRTEAFF	TGTGCCAGCAGTTTTTGGGGAGACAGGGGGCGCCGCACTGAAGCTTTCTTT	TRBV27	TRBJ1-1	-	TRBD1
CASSGNRGRGPQPQHF	TGTGCCAGCAGTGGTAACAGGGGGCGCGGTCCTCAGCCCCAGCATTTT	TRBV27	TRBJ1-5	-	TRBD1
CASSTDRGTQYF	TGTGCCAGCAGCACCGACCGGGGGACCCAGTACTTC	TRBV11-3	TRBJ2-5	once	-
CASSLSQSGNTIYF	TGTGCCAGCAGTTTATCGCAGTCTGGAAACACCATATATTTT	TRBV27	TRBJ1-3	-	-
CASSLPGQGTYEQYF	TGTGCCAGCAGTTTACCGGGACAGGGTACCTACGAGCAGTACTTC	TRBV28	TRBJ2-7	once	TRBD1
CASRHYGGELFF	TGTGCCAGCCGCCATTACGGGGGGGAGCTGTTTTTT	TRBV11-3	TRBJ2-2	-	-
CASSSDYKPHNEQFF	TGTGCCAGCAGTTCGGACTACAAACCCCACAATGAGCAGTTCTTC	TRBV27	TRBJ2-1	-	-
CASSQNSGGHHYEQYF	TGTGCCAGCAGCCAAAATAGCGGGGGGCACCACTACGAGCAGTACTTC	TRBV7-9	TRBJ2-7	-	TRBD2
CSVQTSSYNEQFF	TGCAGCGTTCAAACCAGCTCCTACAATGAGCAGTTCTTC	TRBV29-1	TRBJ2-1	-	-
CASSLKTDNTEAFF	TGTGCCAGCAGCTTGAAGACAGATAACACTGAAGCTTTCTTT	TRBV5-4	TRBJ1-1	-	-
CASSRQGSYEQYF	TGTGCCAGCAGCCGACAGGGTTCCTACGAGCAGTACTTC	TRBV14	TRBJ2-7	-	TRBD1
CATGDTEAFF	TGTGCCACAGGGGACACTGAAGCTTTCTTT	TRBV6-5	TRBJ1-1	-	-
CASNPQGPGPQHF	TGTGCCAGTAACCCTCAGGGCCCGGGGCCCCAGCATTTT	TRBV19	TRBJ1-5	-	-
CASSLYPLGDNSLYGYTF	TGTGCCAGCAGCTTATACCCCCTAGGGGATAACTCTCTCTATGGCTACACCTTC	TRBV11-3	TRBJ1-2	once	-
CASSYSGGNYGYTF	TGTGCCAGCAGTTACTCGGGGGGTAACTATGGCTACACCTTC	TRBV6-5	TRBJ1-2	-	-
CSVDSGVGGGYTF	TGCAGCGTTGATTCTGGGGTTGGAGGTGGCTACACCTTC	TRBV29-1	TRBJ1-2	once	-
CYRGSPYEQYF	TGTTACAGGGGATCCCCCTACGAGCAGTACTTC	TRBV9	TRBJ2-7	-	TRBD1
CATPGRSYGYTF	TGTGCCACCCCGGGTCGGAGCTATGGCTACACCTTC	TRBV7-9	TRBJ1-2	-	-
CASSVEGGGTDTQYF	TGTGCCAGCAGCGTAGAAGGGGGGGGAACAGATACGCAGTATTTT	TRBV9	TRBJ2-3	-	-
CATSRGQGTYNEQFF	TGTGCCACCAGCAGAGGACAGGGGACTTACAATGAGCAGTTCTTC	TRBV15	TRBJ2-1	once	TRBD1
CASSVTSGSDEQFF	TGCGCCAGCAGTGTGACTAGCGGCTCAGATGAGCAGTTCTTC	TRBV5-1	TRBJ2-1	-	TRBD2